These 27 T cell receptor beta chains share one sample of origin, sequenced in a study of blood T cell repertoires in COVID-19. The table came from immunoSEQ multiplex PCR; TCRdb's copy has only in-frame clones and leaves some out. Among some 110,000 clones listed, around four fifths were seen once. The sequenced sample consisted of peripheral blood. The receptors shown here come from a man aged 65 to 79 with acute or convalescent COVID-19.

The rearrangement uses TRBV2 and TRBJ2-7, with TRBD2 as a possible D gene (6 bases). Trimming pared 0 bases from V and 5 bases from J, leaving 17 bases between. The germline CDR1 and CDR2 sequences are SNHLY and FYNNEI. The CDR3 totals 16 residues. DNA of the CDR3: TGTGCCAGCAGTGAAGCTCCCGGGGGAAGACAGAACGAGCAGTACTTC. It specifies CASSEAPGGRQNEQYF.

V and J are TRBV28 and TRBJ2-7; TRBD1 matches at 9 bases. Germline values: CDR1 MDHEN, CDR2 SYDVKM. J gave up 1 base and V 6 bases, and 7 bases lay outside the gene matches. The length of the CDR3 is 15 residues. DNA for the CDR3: TGTGCCAGCAGCAAGGACAGGGGAACGTCCTACGAGCAGTACTTC. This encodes CASSKDRGTSYEQYF.

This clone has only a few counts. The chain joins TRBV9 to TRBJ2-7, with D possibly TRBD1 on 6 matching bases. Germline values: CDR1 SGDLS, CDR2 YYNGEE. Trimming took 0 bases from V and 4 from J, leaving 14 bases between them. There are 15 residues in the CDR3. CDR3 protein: CASSVAAGAAYEQYF. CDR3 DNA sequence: TGTGCCAGCAGCGTAGCCGCAGGGGCCGCGTACGAGCAGTACTTC.

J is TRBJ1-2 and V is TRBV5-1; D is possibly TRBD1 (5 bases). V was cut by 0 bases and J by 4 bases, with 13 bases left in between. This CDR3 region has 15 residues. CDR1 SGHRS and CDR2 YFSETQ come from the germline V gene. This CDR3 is CASSLADSGGYGYTF. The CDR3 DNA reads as TGCGCCAGCAGCTTGGCTGACAGTGGTGGCTATGGCTACACCTTC.

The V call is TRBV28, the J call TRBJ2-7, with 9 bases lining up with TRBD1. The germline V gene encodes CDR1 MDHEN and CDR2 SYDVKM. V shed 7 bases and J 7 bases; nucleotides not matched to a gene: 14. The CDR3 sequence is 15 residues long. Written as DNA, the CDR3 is TGTGCCAGCACCTCTCCGGGGACAGGGAGGAGAGAGCAGTACTTC. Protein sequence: CASTSPGTGRREQYF.

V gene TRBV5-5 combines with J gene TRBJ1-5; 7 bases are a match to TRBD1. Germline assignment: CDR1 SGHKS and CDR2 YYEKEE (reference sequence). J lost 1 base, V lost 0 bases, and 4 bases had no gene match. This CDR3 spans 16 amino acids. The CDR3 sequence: CASSLAGQMSNQPQHF. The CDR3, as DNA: TGTGCCAGCAGCTTGGCGGGACAGATGAGCAATCAGCCCCAGCATTTT.

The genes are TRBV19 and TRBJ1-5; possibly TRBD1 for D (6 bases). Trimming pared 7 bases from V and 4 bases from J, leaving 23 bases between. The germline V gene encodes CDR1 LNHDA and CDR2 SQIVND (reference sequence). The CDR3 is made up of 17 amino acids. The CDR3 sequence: CASMIGRGNLGNQPQHF. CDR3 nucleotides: TGTGCCAGTATGATTGGAAGGGGGAATTTAGGGAATCAGCCCCAGCATTTT.

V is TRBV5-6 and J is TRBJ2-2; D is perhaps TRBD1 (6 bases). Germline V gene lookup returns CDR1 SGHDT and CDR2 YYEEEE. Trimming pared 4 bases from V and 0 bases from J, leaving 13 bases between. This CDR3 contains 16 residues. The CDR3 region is CASSPSTGSNTGELFF. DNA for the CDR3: TGTGCCAGCAGCCCCTCGACAGGCTCGAACACCGGGGAGCTGTTTTTT. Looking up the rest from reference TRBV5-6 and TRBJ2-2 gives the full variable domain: DAGVTQSPTHLIKTRGQQVTLRCSPKSGHDTVSWYQQALGQGPQFIFQYYEEEERQRGNFPDRFSGHQFPNYSSELNVNALLLGDSALYLCASSPSTGSNTGELFFGEGSRLTVL.

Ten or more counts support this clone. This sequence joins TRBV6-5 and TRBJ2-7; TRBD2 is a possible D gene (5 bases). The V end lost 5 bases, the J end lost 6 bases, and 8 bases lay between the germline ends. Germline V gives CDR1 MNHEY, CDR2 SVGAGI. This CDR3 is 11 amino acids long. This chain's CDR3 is CASSPSLEQYF. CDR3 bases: TGTGCCAGCAGTCCTAGCCTCGAGCAGTACTTC.

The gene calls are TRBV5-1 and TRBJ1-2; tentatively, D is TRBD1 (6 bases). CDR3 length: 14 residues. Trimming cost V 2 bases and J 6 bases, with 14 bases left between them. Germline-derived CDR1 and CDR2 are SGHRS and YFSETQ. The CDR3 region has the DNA TGCGCCAGCAGCTTTGTATCAGGGGATAATGGCTACACCTTC. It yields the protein CASSFVSGDNGYTF.

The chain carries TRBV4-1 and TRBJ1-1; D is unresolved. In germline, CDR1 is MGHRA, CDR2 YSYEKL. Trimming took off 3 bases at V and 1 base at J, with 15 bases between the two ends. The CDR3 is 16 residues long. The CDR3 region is CASSQTEGVSNTEAFF. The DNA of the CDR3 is TGCGCCAGCAGCCAGACCGAGGGAGTCTCGAACACTGAAGCTTTCTTT.

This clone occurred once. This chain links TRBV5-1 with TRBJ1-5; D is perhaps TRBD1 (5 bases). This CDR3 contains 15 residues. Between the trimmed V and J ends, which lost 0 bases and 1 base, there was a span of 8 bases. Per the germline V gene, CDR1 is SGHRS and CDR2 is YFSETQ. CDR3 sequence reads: CASSLGKGSNQPQHF. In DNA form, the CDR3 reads TGCGCCAGCAGCTTGGGGAAGGGGAGCAATCAGCCCCAGCATTTT.

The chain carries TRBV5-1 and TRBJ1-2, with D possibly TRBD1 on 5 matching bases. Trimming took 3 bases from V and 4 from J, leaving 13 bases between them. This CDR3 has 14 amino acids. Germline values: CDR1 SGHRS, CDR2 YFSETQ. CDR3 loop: CASSSRGGGYGYTF. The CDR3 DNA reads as TGCGCCAGCAGCTCCCGCGGGGGGGGCTATGGCTACACCTTC.

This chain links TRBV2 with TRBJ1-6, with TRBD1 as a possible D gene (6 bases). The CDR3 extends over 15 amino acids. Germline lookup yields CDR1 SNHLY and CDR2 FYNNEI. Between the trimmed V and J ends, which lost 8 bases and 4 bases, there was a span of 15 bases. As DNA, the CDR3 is TGTGCCAGCTTAAAAGGGACAAATTATAATTCACCCCTCCACTTT. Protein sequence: CASLKGTNYNSPLHF. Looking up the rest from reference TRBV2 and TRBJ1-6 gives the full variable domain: EPEVTQTPSHQVTQMGQEVILRCVPISNHLYFYWYRQILGQKVEFLVSFYNNEISEKSEIFDDQFSVERPDGSNFTLKIRSTKLEDSAMYFCASLKGTNYNSPLHFGNGTRLTVT.

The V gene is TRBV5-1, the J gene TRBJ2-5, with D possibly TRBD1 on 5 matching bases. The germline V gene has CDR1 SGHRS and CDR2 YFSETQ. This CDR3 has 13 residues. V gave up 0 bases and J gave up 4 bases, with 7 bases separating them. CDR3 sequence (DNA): TGCGCCAGCAGCTTGGGTGGGGCAGAGACCCAGTACTTC. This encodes CASSLGGAETQYF.

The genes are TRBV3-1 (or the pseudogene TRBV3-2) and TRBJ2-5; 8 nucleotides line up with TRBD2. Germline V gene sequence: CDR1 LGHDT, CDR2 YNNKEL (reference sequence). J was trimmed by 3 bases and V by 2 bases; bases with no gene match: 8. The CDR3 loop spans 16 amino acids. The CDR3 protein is CASSQTAGVGKETQYF. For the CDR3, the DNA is TGTGCCAGCAGCCAAACAGCGGGAGTCGGGAAAGAGACCCAGTACTTC.

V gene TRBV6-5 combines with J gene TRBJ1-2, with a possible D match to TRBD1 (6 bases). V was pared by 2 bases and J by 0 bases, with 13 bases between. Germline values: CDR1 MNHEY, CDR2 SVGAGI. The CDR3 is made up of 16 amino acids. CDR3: CASSYTYREANYGYTF. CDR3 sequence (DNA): TGTGCCAGCAGTTACACCTACAGGGAAGCTAACTATGGCTACACCTTC.

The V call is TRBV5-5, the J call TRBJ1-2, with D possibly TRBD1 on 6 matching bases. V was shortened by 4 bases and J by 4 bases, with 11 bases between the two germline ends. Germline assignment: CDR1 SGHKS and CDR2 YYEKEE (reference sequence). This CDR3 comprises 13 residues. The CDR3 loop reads CASSLGQLYGYTF. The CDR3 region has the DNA TGTGCCAGCAGCCTTGGACAGCTCTATGGCTACACCTTC.

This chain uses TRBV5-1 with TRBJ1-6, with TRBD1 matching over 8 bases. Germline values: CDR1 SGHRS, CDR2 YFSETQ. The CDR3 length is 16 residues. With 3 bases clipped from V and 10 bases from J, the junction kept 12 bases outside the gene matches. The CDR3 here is CASSSGTGFGKSPLHF. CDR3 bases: TGCGCCAGCAGCTCTGGGACAGGTTTCGGAAAGTCACCCCTCCACTTT. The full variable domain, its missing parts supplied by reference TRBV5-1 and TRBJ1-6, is KAGVTQTPRYLIKTRGQQVTLSCSPISGHRSVSWYQQTPGQGLQFLFEYFSETQRNKGNFPGRFSGRQFSNSRSEMNVSTLELGDSALYLCASSSGTGFGKSPLHFGNGTRLTVT.

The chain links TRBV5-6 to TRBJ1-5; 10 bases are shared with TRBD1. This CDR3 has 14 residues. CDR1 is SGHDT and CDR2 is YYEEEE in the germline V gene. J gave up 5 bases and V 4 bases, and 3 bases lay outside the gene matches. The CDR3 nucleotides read TGTGCCAGCAGCGAGACAGGGGGCGATCAGCCCCAGCATTTT. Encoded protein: CASSETGGDQPQHF.

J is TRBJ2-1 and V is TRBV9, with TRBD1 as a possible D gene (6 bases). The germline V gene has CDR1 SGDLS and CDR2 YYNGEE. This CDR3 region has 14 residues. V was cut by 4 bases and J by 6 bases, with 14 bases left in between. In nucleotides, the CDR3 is TGTGCCAGCAGCCCACGGACAGAATTCAATGAGCAGTTCTTC. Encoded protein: CASSPRTEFNEQFF.

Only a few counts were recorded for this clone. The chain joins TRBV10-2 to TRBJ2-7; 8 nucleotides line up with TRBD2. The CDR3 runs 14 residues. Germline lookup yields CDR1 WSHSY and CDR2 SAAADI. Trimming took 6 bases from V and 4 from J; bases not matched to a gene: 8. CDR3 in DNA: TGCGCCAGCAGAGGTCGGGGGGGGAGGTACGAGCAGTACTTC. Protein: CASRGRGGRYEQYF.

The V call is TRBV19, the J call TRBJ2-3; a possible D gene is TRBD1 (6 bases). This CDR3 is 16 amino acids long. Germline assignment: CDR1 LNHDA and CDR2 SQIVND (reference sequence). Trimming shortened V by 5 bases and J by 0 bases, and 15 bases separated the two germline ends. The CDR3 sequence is CASSDGTRRSTDTQYF. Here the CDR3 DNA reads TGTGCCAGTAGTGACGGGACACGGCGAAGCACAGATACGCAGTATTTT.

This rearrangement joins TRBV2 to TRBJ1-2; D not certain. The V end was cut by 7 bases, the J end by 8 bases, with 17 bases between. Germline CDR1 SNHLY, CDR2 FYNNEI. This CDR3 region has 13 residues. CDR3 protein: CASTLEGRVGYTF. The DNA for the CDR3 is TGTGCCAGCACCTTAGAAGGCCGGGTAGGCTACACCTTC.

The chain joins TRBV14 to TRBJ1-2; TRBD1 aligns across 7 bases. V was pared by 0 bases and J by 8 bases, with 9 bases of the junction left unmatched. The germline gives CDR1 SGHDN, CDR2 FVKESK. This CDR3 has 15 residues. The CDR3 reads CASSQDLRQGYGYTF. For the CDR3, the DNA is TGTGCCAGCAGCCAAGATCTGAGACAGGGCTACGGCTACACCTTC.

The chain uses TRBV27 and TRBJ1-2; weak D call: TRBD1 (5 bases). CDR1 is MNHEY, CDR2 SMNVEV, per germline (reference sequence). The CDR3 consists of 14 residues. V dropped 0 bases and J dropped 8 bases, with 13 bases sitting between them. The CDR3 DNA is TGTGCCAGCAGTTTATCAGGAGGGAAGGGGGGCTACACCTTC. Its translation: CASSLSGGKGGYTF.

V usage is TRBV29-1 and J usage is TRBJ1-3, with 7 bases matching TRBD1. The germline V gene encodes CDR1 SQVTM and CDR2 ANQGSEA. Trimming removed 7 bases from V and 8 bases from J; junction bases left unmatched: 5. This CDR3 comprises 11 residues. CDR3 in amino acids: CSARQGDTIYF. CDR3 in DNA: TGCAGCGCCCGACAGGGAGACACCATATATTTT.